The 10 T cell receptor beta chains in this list originate from one sample, sequenced in a study of cytomegalovirus exposure and HLA in healthy donors. Both 60 Vbeta primers and 13 Jbeta primers went into the PCR. Assay: immunoSEQ multiplex PCR; the TCRdb copy retains only in-frame clones and omits some. The table lists 60,000 to 80,000 clones, about 69% of them singletons, with about 4.9% in the top ten. Sequencing used PBMCs. Receptor source: a woman aged 30 to 39 in good health and CMV-seronegative.

This chain links TRBV28 with TRBJ1-4, with a tentative D call TRBD1 (6 bases). This CDR3 spans 19 amino acids. Trimming stripped 7 bases from V and 0 bases from J, with 24 bases between. Per germline, CDR1 MDHEN and CDR2 SYDVKM. The CDR3 loop is CASISDEQGFPATNEKLFF. The CDR3 DNA sequence: TGTGCCAGCATCTCTGATGAACAGGGTTTTCCGGCAACTAATGAAAAACTGTTTTTT.

The genes are TRBV30 and TRBJ2-3; D ambiguous. CDR1 GTSNPN and CDR2 SVGIG come from the germline V gene (reference sequence). The ends were cut back, 2 bases at V and 5 bases at J, with 11 bases in the middle. The CDR3 covers 13 residues. For the CDR3, the DNA is TGTGCCTGGAGTCCGCGCCTAGAAGATACGCAGTATTTT. Translation gives CAWSPRLEDTQYF.

The chain joins TRBV19 to TRBJ2-3; 10 bases line up with TRBD2. The CDR3 is made up of 18 amino acids. V lost 4 bases, J lost 2 bases, and 12 bases stayed unmatched. The germline V gene encodes CDR1 LNHDA and CDR2 SQIVND (reference sequence). CDR3 residues: CASSTYWTSGEFTDTQYF. CDR3 nucleotides: TGTGCCAGTAGTACTTACTGGACTAGCGGCGAATTCACAGATACGCAGTATTTT.

This clone is a singleton in its sample. The rearrangement joins TRBV5-1 to TRBJ1-1, with a possible D match to TRBD1 (6 bases). CDR3 length: 15 residues. The germline gives CDR1 SGHRS, CDR2 YFSETQ. Trimming stripped 0 bases from V and 4 bases from J, with 13 bases between. The CDR3 DNA follows: TGCGCCAGCAGCTTGGGAGCGGGAGGGGGCACTGAAGCTTTCTTT. Amino acid sequence: CASSLGAGGGTEAFF.

Remarks on this clone: The junction shows a germline mismatch at one end, possibly a read error. The gene calls are TRBV7-9 and TRBJ1-1; no clear D gene. The CDR3 is 11 amino acids. CDR1 and CDR2 (germline): SEHNR, FQNEAQ (reference sequence). CDR3 DNA sequence: TGTTCCAGCAGCTTAGCTCTTGAAGCTTTCTTT. Encoded protein: CSSSLALEAFF.

This chain joins TRBV10-3 and TRBJ2-7; D might be TRBD1 (5 bases). Germline CDR1 reads ENHRY; CDR2 reads SYGVKD. V was cut by 5 bases and J by 4 bases, with 18 bases left in between. The CDR3 extends over 15 amino acids. The CDR3 protein is CAISPSGSGDYEQYV. CDR3 bases: TGTGCCATCAGTCCATCAGGGTCGGGCGATTACGAGCAGTACGTC.

The genes are TRBV7-2 and TRBJ2-5, with 8 bases fitting TRBD2. V shed 4 bases, J shed 5 bases, and the junction held 6 bases outside the gene matches. From germline, CDR1 is SGHTA and CDR2 FQGNSA. The length of the CDR3 is 14 residues. For the CDR3, the DNA is TGTGCCAGCAGCTGGGGGCCGGGAGGGGAGACCCAGTACTTC. Protein product: CASSWGPGGETQYF.

The chain is built from TRBV7-2 and TRBJ1-4; D remains ambiguous. Germline-derived CDR1 and CDR2 are SGHTA and FQGNSA. The CDR3 sequence is 14 residues long. The V and J ends lost 5 bases and 6 bases respectively, with 13 bases between them. CDR3 sequence (DNA): TGTGCCAGCAGCCGTGCAGCGTCCTATGAAAAACTGTTTTTT. This sequence encodes CASSRAASYEKLFF.

The chain is built from TRBV5-4 and TRBJ2-2; maybe TRBD2 (6 bases). The CDR3 covers 14 residues. V was pared by 4 bases and J by 7 bases, with 14 bases between. The germline V gene has CDR1 SGHNT and CDR2 YYREEE (reference sequence). The CDR3 spells CASSPREKDGELFF. Here the CDR3 DNA reads TGTGCCAGCAGCCCTCGGGAGAAGGACGGGGAGCTGTTTTTT.

V is TRBV30 and J is TRBJ1-3; 10 bases are shared with TRBD1. Germline V gives CDR1 GTSNPN, CDR2 SVGIG (reference sequence). This CDR3 comprises 17 residues. V trimming: 6 bases; J trimming: 0 bases; junction bases outside the gene matches: 11. CDR3 in amino acids: CACLTGGESPSGNTIYF. CDR3 nucleotide sequence: TGTGCCTGTTTGACAGGGGGCGAATCCCCCTCTGGAAACACCATATATTTT. The variable domain in full, completed from reference TRBV30 and TRBJ1-3, reads SQTIHQWPATLVQPVGSPLSLECTVEGTSNPNLYWYRQAAGRGLQLLFYSVGIGQISSEVPQNLSASRPQDRQFILSSKKLLLSDSGFYLCACLTGGESPSGNTIYFGEGSWLTVV.